This T cell receptor beta chain was captured by sequencing in a study of T cells after somatic rescue of genetic block (TCRdb year 2020). As for the study more broadly: What the study looked at was long-term robustness, specifically in a T-cell system that came about through somatic rescue of a genetic block in T-cell development.

Library generation was performed with the immunoSEQ multiplex PCR assay. TCRdb obtained this table from immuneACCESS and retained in-frame rearrangements with V and J assigned. These tables miss some clones; where compared with another copy, unresolved V genes account for less than half of the shortfall, and the remainder is unexplained. This sample comprises about 88,000 clones, 80% to 90% of them detected only once. 1.6% of the sample lies in the top ten. Comments on this clone: What antigen it recognizes has not been identified. Within one base of it there is no much larger clone, and no base qualities were kept.

V loses 3 bases at its end and J loses 2 bases; junction bases beyond the gene matches: 4. The CDR3, cysteine through phenylalanine, is 15 amino acids long. CDR3 DNA only is kept here, 45 bases in frame from base 1. From a lookup of the germline V gene (reference sequence), CDR1 and CDR2 are SEHNR and FQNEAQ. This clonotype originated in a woman younger than 30. Material: peripheral blood mononuclear cells (PBMCs). The chain is assembled from TRBV7-9 and TRBJ2-1; the junction holds 7 bases that match TRBD2. The CDR3 amino acid sequence is: CASSFRAGTYNEQFF. DNA sequence: TGTGCCAGCAGCTTTCGAGCGGGAACCTACAATGAGCAGTTCTTC.